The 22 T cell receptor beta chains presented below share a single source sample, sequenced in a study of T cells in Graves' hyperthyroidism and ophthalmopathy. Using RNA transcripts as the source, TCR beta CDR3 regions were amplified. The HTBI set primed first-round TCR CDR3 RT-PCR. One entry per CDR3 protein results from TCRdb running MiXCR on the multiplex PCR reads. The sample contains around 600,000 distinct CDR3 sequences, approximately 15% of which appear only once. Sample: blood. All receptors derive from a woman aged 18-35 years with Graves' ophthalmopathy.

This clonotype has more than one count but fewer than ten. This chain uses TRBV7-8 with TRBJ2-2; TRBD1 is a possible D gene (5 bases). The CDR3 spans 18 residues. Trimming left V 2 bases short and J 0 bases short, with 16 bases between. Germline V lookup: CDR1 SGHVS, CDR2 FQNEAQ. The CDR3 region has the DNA TGTGCCAGCAGCTTACCCTCAAGTGGGGCTCCGAACACCGGGGAGCTGTTTTTT. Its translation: CASSLPSSGAPNTGELFF.

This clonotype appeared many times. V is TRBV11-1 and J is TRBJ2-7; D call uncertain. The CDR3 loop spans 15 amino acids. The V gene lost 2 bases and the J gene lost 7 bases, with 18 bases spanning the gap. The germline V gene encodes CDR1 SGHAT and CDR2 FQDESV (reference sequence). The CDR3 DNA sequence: TGTGCCAGCAGCTTACTTAAGGTGACTCCCTCGGAGCAGTACTTC. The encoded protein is CASSLLKVTPSEQYF.

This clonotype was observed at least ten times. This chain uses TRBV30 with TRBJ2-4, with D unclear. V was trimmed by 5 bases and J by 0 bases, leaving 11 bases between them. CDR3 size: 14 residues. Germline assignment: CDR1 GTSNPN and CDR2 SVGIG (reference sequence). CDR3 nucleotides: TGTGCCTGGGGATCTCGCGGAGCCAAAAACATTCAGTACTTC. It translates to CAWGSRGAKNIQYF.

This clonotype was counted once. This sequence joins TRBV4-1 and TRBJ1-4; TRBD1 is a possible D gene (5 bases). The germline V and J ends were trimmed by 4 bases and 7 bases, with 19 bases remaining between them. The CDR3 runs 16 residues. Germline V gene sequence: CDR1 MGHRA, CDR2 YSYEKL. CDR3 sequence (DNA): TGCGCCAGCAGCCTAGCTTCTGGGGGGAGACGTGAAAAACTGTTTTTT. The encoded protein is CASSLASGGRREKLFF.

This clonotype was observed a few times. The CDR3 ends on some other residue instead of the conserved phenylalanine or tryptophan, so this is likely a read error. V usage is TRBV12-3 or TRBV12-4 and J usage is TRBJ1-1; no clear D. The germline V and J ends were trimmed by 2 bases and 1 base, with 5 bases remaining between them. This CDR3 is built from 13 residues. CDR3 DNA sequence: TGTGCCAGCAGTTTACGCGGGAACACTGAAGCTTTCCTT. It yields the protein CASSLRGNTEAFL.

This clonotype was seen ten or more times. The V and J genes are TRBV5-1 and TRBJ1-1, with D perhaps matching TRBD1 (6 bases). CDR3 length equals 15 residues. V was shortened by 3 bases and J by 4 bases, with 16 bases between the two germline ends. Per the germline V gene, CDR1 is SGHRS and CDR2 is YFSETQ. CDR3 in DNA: TGCGCCAGCAGCTACACAGGGAAAAGTGGCACTGAAGCTTTCTTT. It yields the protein CASSYTGKSGTEAFF.

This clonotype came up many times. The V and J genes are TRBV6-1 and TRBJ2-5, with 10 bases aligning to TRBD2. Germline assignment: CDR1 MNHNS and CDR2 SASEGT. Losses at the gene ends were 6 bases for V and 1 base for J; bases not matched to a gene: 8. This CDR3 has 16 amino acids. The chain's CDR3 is CASRPRLAGAQETQYF. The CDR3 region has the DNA TGTGCCAGCAGGCCCCGGCTAGCGGGGGCCCAAGAGACCCAGTACTTC.

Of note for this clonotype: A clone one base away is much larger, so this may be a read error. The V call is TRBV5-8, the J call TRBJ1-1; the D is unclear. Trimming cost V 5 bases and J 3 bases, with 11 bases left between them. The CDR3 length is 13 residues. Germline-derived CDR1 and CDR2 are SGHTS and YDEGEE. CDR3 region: CASRRRGHTEAFF. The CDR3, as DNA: TGTGCCAGCAGGAGACGGGGTCACACTGAAGCTTTCTTT. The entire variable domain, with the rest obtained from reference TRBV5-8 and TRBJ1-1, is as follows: EAGVTQSPTHLIKTRGQQATLRCSPISGHTSVYWYQQALGLGLQFLLWYDEGEERNRGNFPPRFSGRQFPNYSSELNVNALELEDSALYLCASRRRGHTEAFFGQGTRLTVV.

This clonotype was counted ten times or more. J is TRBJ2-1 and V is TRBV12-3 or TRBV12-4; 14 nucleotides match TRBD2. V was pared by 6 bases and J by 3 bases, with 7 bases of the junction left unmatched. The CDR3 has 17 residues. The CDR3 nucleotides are TGTGCCAGCAGCGGATGGGGACTAGCGGGAGTCTACAATGAGCAGTTCTTC. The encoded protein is CASSGWGLAGVYNEQFF.

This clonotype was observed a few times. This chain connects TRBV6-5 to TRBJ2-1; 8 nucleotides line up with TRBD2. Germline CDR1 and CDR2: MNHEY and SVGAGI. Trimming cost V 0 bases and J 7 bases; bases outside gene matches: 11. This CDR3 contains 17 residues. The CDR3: CASSYSMGSGVLNEQFF. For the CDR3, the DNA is TGTGCCAGCAGTTACTCGATGGGTAGCGGGGTCTTAAATGAGCAGTTCTTC.

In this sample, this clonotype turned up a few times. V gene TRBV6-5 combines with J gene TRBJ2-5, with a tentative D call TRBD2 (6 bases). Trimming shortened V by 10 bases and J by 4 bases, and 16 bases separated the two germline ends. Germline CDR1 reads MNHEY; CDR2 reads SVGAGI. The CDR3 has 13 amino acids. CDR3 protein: CATRGGFIETQYF. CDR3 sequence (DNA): TGTGCCACCCGAGGAGGGTTTATAGAGACCCAGTACTTC.

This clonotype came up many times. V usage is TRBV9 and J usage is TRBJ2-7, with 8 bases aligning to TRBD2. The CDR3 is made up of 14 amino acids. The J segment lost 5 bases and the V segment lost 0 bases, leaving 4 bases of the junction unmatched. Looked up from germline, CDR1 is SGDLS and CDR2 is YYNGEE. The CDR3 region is CASSVDRAGDEQYF. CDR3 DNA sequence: TGTGCCAGCAGCGTAGATCGAGCGGGAGACGAGCAGTACTTC.

For the CDR3, the DNA is TGTGCCAGCAGCCCCTCAGGGACAGGGGGAGGTCAGCCCCAGCATTTT. Its protein product is CASSPSGTGGGQPQHF. The chain employs TRBV6-2 or TRBV6-3 and TRBJ1-5; the match to TRBD1 covers 11 bases. Germline-derived CDR1 and CDR2 are MNHEY and SVGEGT. CDR3 size: 16 residues. Germline trimming cut 6 bases from V and 6 bases from J; bases unmatched to any gene: 10.

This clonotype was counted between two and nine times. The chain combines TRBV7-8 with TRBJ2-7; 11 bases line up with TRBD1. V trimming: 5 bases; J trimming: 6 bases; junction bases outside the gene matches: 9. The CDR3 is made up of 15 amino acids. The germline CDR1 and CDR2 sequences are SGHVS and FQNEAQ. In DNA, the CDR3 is TGTGCCAGCAGCCCACAGAGGACAGGGGGCGCCGAGCAGTACTTC. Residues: CASSPQRTGGAEQYF.

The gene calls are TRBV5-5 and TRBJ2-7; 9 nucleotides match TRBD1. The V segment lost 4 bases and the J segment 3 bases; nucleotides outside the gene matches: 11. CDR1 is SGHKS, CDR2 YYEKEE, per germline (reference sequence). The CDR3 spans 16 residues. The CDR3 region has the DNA TGTGCCAGCAGCCGGGGGACAGGGAAGGGGATCTACGAGCAGTACTTC. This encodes CASSRGTGKGIYEQYF.

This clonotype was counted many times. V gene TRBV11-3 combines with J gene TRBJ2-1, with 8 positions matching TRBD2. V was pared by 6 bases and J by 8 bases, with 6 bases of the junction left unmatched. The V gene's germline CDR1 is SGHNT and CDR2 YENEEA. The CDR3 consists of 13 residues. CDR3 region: CASSRRTSHEQFF. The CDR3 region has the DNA TGTGCCAGCAGTCGTCGGACTAGCCATGAGCAGTTCTTC.

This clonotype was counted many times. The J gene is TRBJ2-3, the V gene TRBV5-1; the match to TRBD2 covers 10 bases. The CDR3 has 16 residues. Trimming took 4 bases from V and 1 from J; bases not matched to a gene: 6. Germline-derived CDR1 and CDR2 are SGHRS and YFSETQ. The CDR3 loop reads CASSDPLAGGTDTQYF. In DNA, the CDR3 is TGCGCCAGCAGCGATCCCCTAGCGGGGGGCACAGATACGCAGTATTTT.

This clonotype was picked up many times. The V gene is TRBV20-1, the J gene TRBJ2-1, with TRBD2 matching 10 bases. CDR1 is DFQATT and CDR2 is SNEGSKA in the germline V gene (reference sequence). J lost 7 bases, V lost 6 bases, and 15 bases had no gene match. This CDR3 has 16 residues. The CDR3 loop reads CSAPAGSGLAWNEQFF. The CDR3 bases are TGCAGTGCCCCAGCTGGGTCGGGACTAGCGTGGAATGAGCAGTTCTTC.

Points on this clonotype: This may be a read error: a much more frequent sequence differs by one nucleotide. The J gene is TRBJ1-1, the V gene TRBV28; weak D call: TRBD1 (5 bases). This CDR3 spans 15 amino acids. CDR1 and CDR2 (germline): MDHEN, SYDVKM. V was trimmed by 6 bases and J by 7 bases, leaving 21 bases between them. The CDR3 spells CASSFVSRDDIEAFF. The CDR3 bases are TGTGCCAGCAGCTTCGTATCCAGGGATGACATTGAAGCTTTCTTT.

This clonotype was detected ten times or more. DNA for the CDR3: TGTGCCAGCAGTACGGGACAGGGCTTACTAAACACCGGGGAGCTGTTTTTT. This codes for CASSTGQGLLNTGELFF. The rearrangement uses TRBV2 and TRBJ2-2, with 9 bases aligning to TRBD1. Germline CDR1 SNHLY, CDR2 FYNNEI. Trimming at V came to 5 bases and at J to 2 bases, leaving 9 bases not matched to a gene. There are 17 residues in the CDR3.

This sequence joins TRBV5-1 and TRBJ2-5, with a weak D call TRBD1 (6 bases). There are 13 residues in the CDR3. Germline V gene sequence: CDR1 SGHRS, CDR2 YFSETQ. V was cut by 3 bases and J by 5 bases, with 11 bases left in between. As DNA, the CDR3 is TGCGCCAGCAGCTATATGAGGGGGGAGACCCAGTACTTC. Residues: CASSYMRGETQYF.

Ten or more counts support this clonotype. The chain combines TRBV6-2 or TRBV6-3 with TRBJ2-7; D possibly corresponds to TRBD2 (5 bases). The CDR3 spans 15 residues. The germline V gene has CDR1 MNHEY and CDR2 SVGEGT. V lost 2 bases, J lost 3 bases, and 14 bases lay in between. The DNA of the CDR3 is TGTGCCAGCAGTTACGAAGAGGGTGGGTACTACGAGCAGTACTTC. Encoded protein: CASSYEEGGYYEQYF.